These 2 T cell receptor beta chains originate from one sample sequenced in a study of regulatory T cells in long-lasting Graves disease. Stated time point: newly diagnosed GD, antithyroid drugs for less than 3 months. PBMCs were the source of the RNA used for TCR sequencing. Construction of the TCR beta libraries employed iRepertoire HTBI primers in conjunction with Arm-PCR of CDR3 regions. From the multiplex PCR reads, TCRdb called clonotypes with MiXCR, one entry per CDR3 protein. The sample includes around 500,000 distinct CDR3 sequences, 15% to 20% of them seen just once. These data are also associated with another study on T cells in Graves' hyperthyroidism and ophthalmopathy.

Sample: peripheral blood mononuclear cells (PBMCs), taken at new diagnosis, from a patient treated with antithyroid drugs. The receptors derive from a woman aged 35-65 years with Graves disease.

This clonotype was counted only a few times. V usage is TRBV12-3 or TRBV12-4 and J usage is TRBJ1-1, with D hard to call. This CDR3 comprises 14 residues. V lost 2 bases and J 6 bases, leaving 13 bases between the germline ends. CDR3 in DNA: TGTGCCAGCAGTTTAAGGGCCGGGGAGGCTGAAGCTTTCTTT. Its protein product is CASSLRAGEAEAFF.

The chain carries TRBV9 and TRBJ1-6; D is uncertain. The CDR3 is 15 amino acids. V lost 0 bases to trimming and J lost 11 bases, with 15 bases between them. Germline V gene lookup returns CDR1 SGDLS and CDR2 YYNGEE. The CDR3 sequence: CASSVGNEAPAPLHF. As DNA, the CDR3 is TGTGCCAGCAGCGTAGGCAACGAGGCACCGGCACCCCTCCACTTT.